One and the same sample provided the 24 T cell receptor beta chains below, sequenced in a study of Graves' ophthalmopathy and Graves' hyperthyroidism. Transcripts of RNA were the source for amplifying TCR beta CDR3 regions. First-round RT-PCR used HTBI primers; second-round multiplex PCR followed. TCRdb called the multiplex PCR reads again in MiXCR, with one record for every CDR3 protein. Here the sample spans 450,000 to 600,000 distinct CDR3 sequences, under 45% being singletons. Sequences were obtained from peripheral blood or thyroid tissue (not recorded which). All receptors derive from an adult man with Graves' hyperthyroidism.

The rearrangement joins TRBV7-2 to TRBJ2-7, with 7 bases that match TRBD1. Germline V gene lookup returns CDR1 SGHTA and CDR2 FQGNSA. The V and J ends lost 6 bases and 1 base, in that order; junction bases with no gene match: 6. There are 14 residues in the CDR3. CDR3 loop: CASSFDRESYEQYF. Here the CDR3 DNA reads TGTGCCAGCAGTTTTGACAGGGAGTCCTACGAGCAGTACTTC.

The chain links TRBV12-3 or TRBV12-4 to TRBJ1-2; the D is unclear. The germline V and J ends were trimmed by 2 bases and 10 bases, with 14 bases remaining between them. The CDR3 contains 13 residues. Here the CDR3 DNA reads TGTGCCAGCAGTTTAATCGGCCCTTCTGACTACACCTTC. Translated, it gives CASSLIGPSDYTF.

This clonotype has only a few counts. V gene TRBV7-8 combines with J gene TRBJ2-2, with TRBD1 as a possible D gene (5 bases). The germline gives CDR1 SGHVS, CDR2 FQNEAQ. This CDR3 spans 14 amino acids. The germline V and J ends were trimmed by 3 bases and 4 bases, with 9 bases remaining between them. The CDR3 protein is CASSLKGATGELFF. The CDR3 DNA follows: TGTGCCAGCAGCTTGAAAGGGGCCACCGGGGAGCTGTTTTTT.

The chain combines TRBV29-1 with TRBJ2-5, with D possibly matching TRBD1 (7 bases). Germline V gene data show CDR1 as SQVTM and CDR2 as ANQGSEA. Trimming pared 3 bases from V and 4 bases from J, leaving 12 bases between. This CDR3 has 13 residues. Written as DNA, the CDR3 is TGCAGCGTTGAGGAGGGGGCTGGAGAGACCCAGTACTTC. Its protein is CSVEEGAGETQYF.

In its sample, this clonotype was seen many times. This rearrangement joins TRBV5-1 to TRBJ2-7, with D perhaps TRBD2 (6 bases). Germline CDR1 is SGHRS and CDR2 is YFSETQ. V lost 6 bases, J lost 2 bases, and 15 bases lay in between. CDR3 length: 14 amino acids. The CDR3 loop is CASKETAGPYEQYF. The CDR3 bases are TGCGCCAGCAAAGAGACAGCGGGTCCCTACGAGCAGTACTTC.

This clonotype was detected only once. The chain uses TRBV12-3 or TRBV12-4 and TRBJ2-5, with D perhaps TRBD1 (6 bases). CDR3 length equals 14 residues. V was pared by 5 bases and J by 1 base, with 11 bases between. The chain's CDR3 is CASSVQGSQETQYF. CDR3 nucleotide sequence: TGTGCCAGCAGTGTACAGGGAAGCCAAGAGACCCAGTACTTC.

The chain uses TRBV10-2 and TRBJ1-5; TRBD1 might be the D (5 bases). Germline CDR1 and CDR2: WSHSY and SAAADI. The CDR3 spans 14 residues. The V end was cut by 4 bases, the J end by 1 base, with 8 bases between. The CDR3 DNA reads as TGCGCCAGCAGTGGGGCAGGGAGCAATCAGCCCCAGCATTTT. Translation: CASSGAGSNQPQHF.

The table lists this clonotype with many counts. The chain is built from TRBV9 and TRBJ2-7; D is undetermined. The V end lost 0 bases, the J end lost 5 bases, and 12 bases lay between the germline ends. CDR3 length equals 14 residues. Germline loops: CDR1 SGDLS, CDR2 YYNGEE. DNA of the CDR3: TGTGCCAGCAGCGTAGGATTCGTTTTGGACGAGCAGTACTTC. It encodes CASSVGFVLDEQYF.

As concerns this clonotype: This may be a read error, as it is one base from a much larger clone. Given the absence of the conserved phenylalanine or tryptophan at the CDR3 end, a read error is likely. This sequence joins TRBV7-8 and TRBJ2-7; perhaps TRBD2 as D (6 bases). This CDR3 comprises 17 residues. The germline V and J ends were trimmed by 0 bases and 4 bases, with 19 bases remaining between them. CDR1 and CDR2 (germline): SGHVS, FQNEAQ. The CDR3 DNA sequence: TGTGCCAGCAGCTTAGCGTTGCATACGGGAGAAGGATACGAGCAGTACCTC. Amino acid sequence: CASSLALHTGEGYEQYL.

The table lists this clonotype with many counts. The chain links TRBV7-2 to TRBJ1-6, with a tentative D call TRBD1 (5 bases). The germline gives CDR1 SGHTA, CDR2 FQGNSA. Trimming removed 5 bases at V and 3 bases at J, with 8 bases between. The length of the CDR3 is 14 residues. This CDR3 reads CASSDSYYNSPLHF. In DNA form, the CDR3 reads TGTGCCAGCAGCGACAGTTACTATAATTCACCCCTCCACTTT. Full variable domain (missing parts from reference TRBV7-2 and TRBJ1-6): GAGVSQSPSNKVTEKGKDVELRCDPISGHTALYWYRQSLGQGLEFLIYFQGNSAPDKSGLPSDRFSAERTGGSVSTLTIQRTQQEDSAVYLCASSDSYYNSPLHFGNGTRLTVT.

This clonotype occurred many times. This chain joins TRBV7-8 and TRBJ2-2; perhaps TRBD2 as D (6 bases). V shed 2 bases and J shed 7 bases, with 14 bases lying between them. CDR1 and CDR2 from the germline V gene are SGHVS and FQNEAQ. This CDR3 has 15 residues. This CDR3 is CASSLMLGRDGELFF. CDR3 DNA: TGTGCCAGCAGCTTAATGCTCGGGAGAGACGGGGAGCTGTTTTTT.

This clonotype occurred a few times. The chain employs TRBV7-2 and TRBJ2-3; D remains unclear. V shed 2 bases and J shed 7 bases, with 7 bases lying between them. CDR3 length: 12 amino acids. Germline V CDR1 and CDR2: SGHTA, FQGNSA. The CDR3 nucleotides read TGTGCCAGCAGCTTAACAAGCTATACGCAGTATTTT. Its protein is CASSLTSYTQYF.

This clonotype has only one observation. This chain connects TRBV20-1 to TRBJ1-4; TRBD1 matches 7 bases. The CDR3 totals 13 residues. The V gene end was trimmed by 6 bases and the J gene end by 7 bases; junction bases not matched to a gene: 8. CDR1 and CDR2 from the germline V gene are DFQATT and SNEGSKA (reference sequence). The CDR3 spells CSATQGVTEKLFF. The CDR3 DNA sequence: TGCAGTGCGACCCAGGGGGTTACTGAAAAACTGTTTTTT.

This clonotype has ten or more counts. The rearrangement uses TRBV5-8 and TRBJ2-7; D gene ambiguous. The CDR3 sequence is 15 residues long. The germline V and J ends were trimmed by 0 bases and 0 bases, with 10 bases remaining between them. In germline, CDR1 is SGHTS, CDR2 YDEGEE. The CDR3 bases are TGTGCCAGCAGCTTGGCCGCGTCTCTCTCCTACGAGCAGTACTTC. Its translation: CASSLAASLSYEQYF.

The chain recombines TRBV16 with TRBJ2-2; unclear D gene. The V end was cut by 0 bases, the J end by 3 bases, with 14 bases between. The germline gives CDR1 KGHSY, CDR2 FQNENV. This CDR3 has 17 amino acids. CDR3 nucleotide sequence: TGTGCCAGCAGCCAATCGATAGGGCCACCCGACACCGGGGAGCTGTTTTTT. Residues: CASSQSIGPPDTGELFF.

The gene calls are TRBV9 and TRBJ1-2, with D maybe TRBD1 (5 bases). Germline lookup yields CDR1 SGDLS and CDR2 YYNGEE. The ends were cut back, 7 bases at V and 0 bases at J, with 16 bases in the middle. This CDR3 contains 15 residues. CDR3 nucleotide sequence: TGTGCCAGCTCACCCCCCAGGGCAACTAACTATGGCTACACCTTC. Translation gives CASSPPRATNYGYTF.

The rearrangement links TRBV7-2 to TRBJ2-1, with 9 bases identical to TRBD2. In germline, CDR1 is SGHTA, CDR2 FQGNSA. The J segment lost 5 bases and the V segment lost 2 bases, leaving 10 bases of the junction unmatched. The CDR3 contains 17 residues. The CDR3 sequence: CASSLTWWASGDNEQFF. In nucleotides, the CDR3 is TGTGCCAGCAGCTTAACCTGGTGGGCTAGCGGGGACAATGAGCAGTTCTTC.

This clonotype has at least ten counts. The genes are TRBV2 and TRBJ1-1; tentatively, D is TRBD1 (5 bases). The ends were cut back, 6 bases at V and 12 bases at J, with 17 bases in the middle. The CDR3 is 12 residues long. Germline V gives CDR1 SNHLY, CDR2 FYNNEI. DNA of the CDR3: TGTGCCAGCAGGGGTTGGGACGACACGCCTTTCTTT. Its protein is CASRGWDDTPFF.

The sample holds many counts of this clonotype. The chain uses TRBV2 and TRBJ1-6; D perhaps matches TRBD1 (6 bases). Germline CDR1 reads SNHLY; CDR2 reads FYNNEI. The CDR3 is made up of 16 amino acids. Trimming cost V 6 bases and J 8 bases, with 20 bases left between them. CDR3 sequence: CASSDRSKGFDSPLHF. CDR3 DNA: TGTGCCAGCAGCGACAGGAGCAAAGGGTTTGATTCACCCCTCCACTTT.

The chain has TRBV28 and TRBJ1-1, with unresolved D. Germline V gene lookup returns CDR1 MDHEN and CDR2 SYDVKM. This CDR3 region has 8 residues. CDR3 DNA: TGTGAGGACACTGAAGCTTTCTTT. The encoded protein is CEDTEAFF.

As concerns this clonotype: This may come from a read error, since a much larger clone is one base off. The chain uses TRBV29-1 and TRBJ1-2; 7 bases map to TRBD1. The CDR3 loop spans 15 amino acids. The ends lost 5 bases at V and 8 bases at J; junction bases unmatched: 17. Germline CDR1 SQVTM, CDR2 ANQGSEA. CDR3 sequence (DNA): TGCAGCGTTCCCGTCCGGTTCCAGGGGGAGTCCGGCTACACCTTC. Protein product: CSVPVRFQGESGYTF.

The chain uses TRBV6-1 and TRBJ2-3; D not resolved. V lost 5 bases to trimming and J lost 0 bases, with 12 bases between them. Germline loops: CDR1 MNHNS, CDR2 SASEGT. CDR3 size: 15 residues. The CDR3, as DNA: TGTGCCAGCAGTTACCCGCCCGGGAGCACAGATACGCAGTATTTT. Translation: CASSYPPGSTDTQYF.

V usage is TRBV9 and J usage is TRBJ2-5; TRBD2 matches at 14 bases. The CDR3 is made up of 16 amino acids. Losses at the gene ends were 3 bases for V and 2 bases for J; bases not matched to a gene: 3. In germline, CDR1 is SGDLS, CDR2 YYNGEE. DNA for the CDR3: TGTGCCAGCAGCGCGACTAGCGGGGGGGAGCAAGAGACCCAGTACTTC. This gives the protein CASSATSGGEQETQYF.

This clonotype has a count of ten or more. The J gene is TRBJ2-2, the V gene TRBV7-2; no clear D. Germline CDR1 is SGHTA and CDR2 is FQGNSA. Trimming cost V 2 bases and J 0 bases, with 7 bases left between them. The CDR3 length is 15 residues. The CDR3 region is CASSLRNANTGELFF. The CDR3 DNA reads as TGTGCCAGCAGCTTAAGGAACGCGAACACCGGGGAGCTGTTTTTT.